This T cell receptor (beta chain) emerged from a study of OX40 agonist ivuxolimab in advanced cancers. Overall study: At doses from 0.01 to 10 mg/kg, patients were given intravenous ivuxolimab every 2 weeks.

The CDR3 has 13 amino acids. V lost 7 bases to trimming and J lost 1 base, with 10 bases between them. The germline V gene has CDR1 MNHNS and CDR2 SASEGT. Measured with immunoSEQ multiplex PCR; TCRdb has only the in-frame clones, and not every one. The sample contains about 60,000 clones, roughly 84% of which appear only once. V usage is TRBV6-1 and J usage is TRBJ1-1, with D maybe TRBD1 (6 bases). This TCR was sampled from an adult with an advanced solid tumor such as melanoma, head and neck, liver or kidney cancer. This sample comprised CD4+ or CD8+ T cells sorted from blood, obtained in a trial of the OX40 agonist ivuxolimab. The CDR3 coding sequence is TGTGCCAGCAATGCACAGGGGAACACTGAAGCTTTCTTT. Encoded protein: CASNAQGNTEAFF.